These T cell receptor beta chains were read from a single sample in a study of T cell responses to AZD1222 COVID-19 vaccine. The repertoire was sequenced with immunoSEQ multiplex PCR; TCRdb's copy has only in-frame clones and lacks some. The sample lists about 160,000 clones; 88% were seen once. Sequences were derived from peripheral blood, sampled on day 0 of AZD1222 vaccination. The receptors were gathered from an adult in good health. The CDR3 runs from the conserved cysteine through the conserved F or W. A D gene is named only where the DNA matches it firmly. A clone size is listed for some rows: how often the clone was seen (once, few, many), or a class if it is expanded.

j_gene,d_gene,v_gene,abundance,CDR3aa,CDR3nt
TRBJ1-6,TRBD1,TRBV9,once,CASSAAVGTGYNSPLHF,TGTGCCAGCAGCGCCGCAGTCGGGACAGGTTATAATTCACCCCTCCACTTT
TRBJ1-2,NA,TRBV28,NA,CASSRGTSSPPNYGYTF,TGTGCCAGCAGTCGTGGGACAAGTAGCCCTCCTAACTATGGCTACACCTTC
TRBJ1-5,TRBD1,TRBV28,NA,CASSFIRDRGNQPQHF,TGTGCCAGCAGTTTCATTAGGGACAGGGGAAATCAGCCCCAGCATTTT
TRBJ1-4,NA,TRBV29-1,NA,CSVMGTNEKLFF,TGCAGCGTGATGGGGACTAATGAAAAACTGTTTTTT
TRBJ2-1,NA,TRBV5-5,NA,CASSPHGDEQFF,TGTGCCAGCAGCCCTCATGGGGATGAGCAGTTCTTC
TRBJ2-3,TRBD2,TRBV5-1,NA,CASSFGLAGATDTQYF,TGCGCCAGCAGCTTCGGACTAGCGGGGGCCACAGATACGCAGTATTTT
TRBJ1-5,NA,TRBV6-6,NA,CASSPDPFGANNQPQHF,TGTGCCAGCAGTCCCGATCCGTTTGGGGCGAACAATCAGCCCCAGCATTTT
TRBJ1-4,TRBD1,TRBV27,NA,CASSGTQGAREKLFF,TGTGCCAGCAGTGGTACACAGGGGGCGCGAGAAAAACTGTTTTTT
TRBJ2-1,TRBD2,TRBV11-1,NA,CASGTSGPYNEQFF,TGTGCCAGCGGGACTAGCGGGCCCTACAATGAGCAGTTCTTC
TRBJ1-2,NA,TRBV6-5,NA,CASSSGPTGYTF,TGTGCCAGCAGCAGCGGACCGACCGGCTACACCTTC
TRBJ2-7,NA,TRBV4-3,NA,CASSQDRGDSPYEQYF,TGCGCCAGCAGCCAAGATAGGGGGGATTCCCCCTACGAGCAGTACTTC
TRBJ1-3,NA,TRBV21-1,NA,CASSRNLGPSGNTIYF,TGTGCCAGCAGCCGCAACCTAGGGCCCTCTGGAAACACCATATATTTT
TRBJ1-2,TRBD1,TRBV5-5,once,CASSLRQGAVNYGYTF,TGTGCCAGCAGCCTACGCCAGGGGGCAGTAAACTATGGCTACACCTTC
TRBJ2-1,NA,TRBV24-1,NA,CARRAGPEQFF,TGTGCGAGACGTGCGGGTCCTGAGCAGTTCTTC
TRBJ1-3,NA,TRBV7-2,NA,CASSPNFVASDTIYF,TGTGCCAGCAGCCCCAATTTTGTGGCGAGCGACACCATATATTTT
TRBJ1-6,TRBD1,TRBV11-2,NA,CASRTGDRGDSPLHF,TGTGCCAGCCGGACAGGGGACAGGGGGGATTCACCCCTCCACTTT
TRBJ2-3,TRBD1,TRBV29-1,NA,CSVVQGVGDTQYF,TGCAGCGTTGTACAGGGGGTGGGAGATACGCAGTATTTT
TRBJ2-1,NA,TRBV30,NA,CAWRNPGPTNEQFF,TGTGCCTGGAGGAATCCGGGACCAACAAATGAGCAGTTCTTC
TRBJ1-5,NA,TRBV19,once,CASRTGPHPQHF,TGTGCCAGTAGGACCGGGCCTCATCCCCAGCATTTT
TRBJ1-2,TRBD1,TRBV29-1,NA,CSVSMTGAVGYTF,TGCAGCGTTTCGATGACAGGGGCGGTTGGCTACACCTTC
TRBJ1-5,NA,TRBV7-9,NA,CASSIGTFPEHF,TGTGCCAGCAGCATTGGGACCTTCCCCGAGCATTTT
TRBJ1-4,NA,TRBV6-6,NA,CASSSIKATNEKLFF,TGTGCCAGCAGTTCGATTAAAGCGACTAATGAAAAACTGTTTTTT
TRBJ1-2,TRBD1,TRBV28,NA,CASSLGQGDYGYTF,TGTGCCAGCAGTTTAGGACAGGGGGACTATGGCTACACCTTC
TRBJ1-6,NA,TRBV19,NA,CASRPTWANSPLHF,TGTGCCAGTAGGCCCACGTGGGCTAATTCACCCCTCCACTTT
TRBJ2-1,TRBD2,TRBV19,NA,CASRTLGLAGQDEQFF,TGTGCCAGTAGGACCCTTGGACTAGCGGGACAGGATGAGCAGTTCTTC
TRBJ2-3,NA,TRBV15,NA,CATSRESGIGDTQYF,TGTGCCACCAGCAGAGAGTCCGGGATCGGGGATACGCAGTATTTT
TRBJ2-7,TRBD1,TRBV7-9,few,CASSPLPGTGPSEQYF,TGTGCCAGCAGCCCCCTACCCGGGACAGGGCCTTCCGAGCAGTACTTC
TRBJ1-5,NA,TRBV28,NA,CASSLGTSQPQHF,TGTGCCAGCAGTTTAGGGACGAGCCAGCCCCAGCATTTT
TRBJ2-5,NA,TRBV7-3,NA,CASSLGLGATQETQYF,TGTGCCAGCAGCCTCGGTCTGGGGGCCACCCAAGAGACCCAGTACTTC
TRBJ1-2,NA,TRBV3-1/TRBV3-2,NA,CASSHVPGDGYTF,TGTGCCAGCAGCCACGTTCCGGGGGATGGCTACACCTTC
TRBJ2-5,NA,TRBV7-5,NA,CVRSLIPRERMETQYF,TGTGTCAGAAGCTTAATCCCGCGGGAGCGTATGGAGACCCAGTACTTC
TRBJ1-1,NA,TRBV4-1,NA,CASSPVPKRNTEAFF,TGCGCCAGCAGCCCCGTGCCGAAGAGGAACACTGAAGCTTTCTTT
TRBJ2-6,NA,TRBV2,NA,CASGGSGANVLTF,TGTGCCAGCGGGGGGTCTGGGGCCAACGTCCTGACTTTC
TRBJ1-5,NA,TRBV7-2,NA,CASSSPPQRTQHF,TGTGCCAGCAGCTCCCCCCCCCAGAGAACCCAGCATTTT
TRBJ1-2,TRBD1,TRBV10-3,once,CAISPGQGVGGYTF,TGTGCCATCAGTCCAGGACAGGGGGTTGGTGGCTACACCTTC
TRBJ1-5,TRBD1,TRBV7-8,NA,CASSQGGQPQHF,TGTGCCAGCAGCCAGGGGGGTCAGCCCCAGCATTTT
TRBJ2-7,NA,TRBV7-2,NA,CASSPKGGYVGYEQYF,TGTGCCAGCAGCCCGAAAGGGGGGTACGTCGGATACGAGCAGTACTTC
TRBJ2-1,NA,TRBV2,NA,CASSEWGGLAHSEQFF,TGTGCCAGCAGTGAATGGGGGGGGCTGGCCCACAGTGAGCAGTTCTTC
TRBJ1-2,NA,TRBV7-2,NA,CASSLGAGRDGYGYTF,TGTGCCAGCAGCTTAGGGGCAGGGAGAGATGGCTATGGCTACACCTTC
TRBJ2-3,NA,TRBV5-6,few,CASSFGLLSTDTQYF,TGTGCCAGCAGCTTTGGACTCCTGAGCACAGATACGCAGTATTTT